The 16 T cell receptor beta chains below all came from one sample that was sequenced in a study of cytomegalovirus exposure and HLA in healthy donors. PCR used 60 Vbeta primers and 13 Jbeta primers. Some clones are missing from TCRdb's copy, which holds only in-frame ones; the method was immunoSEQ multiplex PCR. In the table there are 210,000 or so clones, roughly 85% of which are singletons. Material: PBMCs. The receptors shown here come from a girl aged 2-15 years in good health and CMV-seronegative.

The chain links TRBV19 to TRBJ1-5; 9 bases align to TRBD1. Germline trimming cut 4 bases from V and 5 bases from J; bases unmatched to any gene: 3. This CDR3 spans 14 amino acids. Germline loops: CDR1 LNHDA, CDR2 SQIVND (reference sequence). CDR3 in amino acids: CASSTGQGHQPQHF. The DNA of the CDR3 is TGTGCCAGTAGTACGGGACAGGGCCATCAGCCCCAGCATTTT.

V usage is TRBV7-8 and J usage is TRBJ1-5; TRBD1 matches 10 bases. This CDR3 has 16 residues. J gave up 2 bases and V 4 bases, and 5 bases lay outside the gene matches. The germline V gene encodes CDR1 SGHVS and CDR2 FQNEAQ. The CDR3 reads CASSSPGTGGNQPQHF. CDR3 bases: TGTGCCAGCAGCTCCCCCGGGACAGGGGGCAATCAGCCCCAGCATTTT.

This clone was seen a few times. The V and J genes are TRBV6-1 and TRBJ2-1; 7 bases line up with TRBD2. The junction had 6 bases not matched to a gene; V was cut back by 10 bases and J by 0 bases. Germline V lookup: CDR1 MNHNS, CDR2 SASEGT. The CDR3 consists of 14 residues. The CDR3 DNA sequence: TGTGCCACCAGAGCGGGAAGCTCCTACAATGAGCAGTTCTTC. Its protein product is CATRAGSSYNEQFF.

The chain links TRBV7-3 to TRBJ2-2, with D unresolved. Trimming took 5 bases from V and 6 from J, leaving 13 bases between them. The CDR3 runs 14 residues. Looked up from germline, CDR1 is SGHTA and CDR2 is FQGTGA. The CDR3 DNA follows: TGTGCCAGCAGCCCACTCGCCCCGGCCGGGGAGCTGTTTTTT. Translating gives CASSPLAPAGELFF.

DNA of the CDR3: TGTGCCAGCAGCTTAGGAGGGAGAACAGATACGCAGTATTTT. It is translated as CASSLGGRTDTQYF. The chain recombines TRBV7-2 with TRBJ2-3; a weak D match, TRBD2 (5 bases). The CDR3 runs 14 residues. Germline loops: CDR1 SGHTA, CDR2 FQGNSA. V was clipped by 1 base and J by 3 bases, with 8 bases between them.

The chain is built from TRBV29-1 and TRBJ2-7; TRBD2 might be the D (6 bases). Per germline, CDR1 SQVTM and CDR2 ANQGSEA. CDR3 length: 13 amino acids. Trimming took 4 bases from V and 6 from J, leaving 16 bases between them. The CDR3 sequence is CSVGGGLSGEQYF. CDR3 coding DNA: TGCAGCGTTGGAGGAGGGCTATCAGGCGAGCAGTACTTC.

The rearrangement links TRBV7-3 to TRBJ1-1; 7 bases align to TRBD1. The germline V gene has CDR1 SGHTA and CDR2 FQGTGA. V was pared by 6 bases and J by 1 base, with 11 bases of the junction left unmatched. The CDR3 is 16 residues long. The CDR3 protein is CASSLQGRAGNTEAFF. The CDR3 DNA reads as TGTGCCAGCAGTTTACAGGGGCGCGCCGGGAACACTGAAGCTTTCTTT.

The J gene is TRBJ2-2, the V gene TRBV5-4; 7 nucleotides line up with TRBD1. With 4 bases clipped from V and 3 bases from J, the junction kept 12 bases outside the gene matches. Per germline, CDR1 SGHNT and CDR2 YYREEE (reference sequence). The CDR3 is 17 residues long. The chain's CDR3 is CASSGKRGPLDTGELFF. In DNA, the CDR3 is TGTGCCAGCAGCGGAAAAAGGGGGCCGCTTGACACCGGGGAGCTGTTTTTT.

The gene calls are TRBV5-1 and TRBJ2-7, with 11 bases that match TRBD1. Germline V gives CDR1 SGHRS, CDR2 YFSETQ. V was clipped by 4 bases and J by 1 base; unmatched bases: 1. This CDR3 region has 14 residues. The CDR3 loop reads CASSGDRGSYEQYF. The CDR3 nucleotides are TGCGCCAGCAGCGGGGACAGGGGGTCCTACGAGCAGTACTTC.

The chain recombines TRBV11-3 with TRBJ1-6; D is possibly TRBD1 (6 bases). The germline gives CDR1 SGHNT, CDR2 YENEEA. This CDR3 spans 15 amino acids. V dropped 7 bases and J dropped 9 bases, with 19 bases sitting between them. CDR3 coding DNA: TGTGCCAGCAACCCACTGGACAGCGGGGGTTCACCCCTCCACTTT. Translation: CASNPLDSGGSPLHF.

The gene calls are TRBV15 and TRBJ2-3, with a possible D match to TRBD2 (5 bases). CDR3 length equals 16 residues. V was trimmed by 1 base and J by 3 bases, leaving 14 bases between them. CDR1 LNHNV and CDR2 YYDKDF come from the germline V gene (reference sequence). The CDR3 DNA follows: TGTGCCACCAGCAGAGGTTCTAGCAAATGGACAGATACGCAGTATTTT. As protein: CATSRGSSKWTDTQYF.

V and J are TRBV6-1 and TRBJ2-3, with a possible D match to TRBD2 (6 bases). Germline-derived CDR1 and CDR2 are MNHNS and SASEGT. V was shortened by 2 bases and J by 3 bases, with 18 bases between the two germline ends. This CDR3 contains 17 residues. The CDR3 loop reads CASSERAPGEVTDTQYF. The CDR3 DNA reads TGTGCCAGCAGTGAAAGGGCTCCGGGAGAGGTGACAGATACGCAGTATTTT.

The rearrangement joins TRBV9 to TRBJ2-7, with 7 bases lining up with TRBD1. This CDR3 comprises 13 residues. Germline V gene data show CDR1 as SGDLS and CDR2 as YYNGEE. Losses at the gene ends were 1 base for V and 6 bases for J; bases not matched to a gene: 4. The DNA of the CDR3 is TGTGCCAGCAGCGTACAAACAGGGGCCGAGCAGTACTTC. Protein sequence: CASSVQTGAEQYF.

V gene TRBV2 combines with J gene TRBJ1-4, with 7 bases aligning to TRBD1. V trimming: 6 bases; J trimming: 8 bases; junction bases outside the gene matches: 9. In germline, CDR1 is SNHLY, CDR2 FYNNEI. The CDR3 contains 14 residues. CDR3 sequence: CASRRRAGGEKLFF. The CDR3 nucleotides are TGTGCCAGCAGGAGGAGGGCAGGGGGGGAAAAACTGTTTTTT.

A single count supports this clone. The genes are TRBV6-1 and TRBJ1-2; TRBD1 might be the D (5 bases). Trimming shortened V by 6 bases and J by 4 bases, and 15 bases separated the two germline ends. Germline V gene sequence: CDR1 MNHNS, CDR2 SASEGT. The CDR3 runs to 14 residues. The chain's CDR3 is CASRESQGRYGYTF. CDR3 DNA sequence: TGTGCCAGCAGGGAGAGCCAGGGCCGCTATGGCTACACCTTC.

This sequence joins TRBV19 and TRBJ2-2, with unresolved D. The CDR3 spans 15 residues. The germline V gene has CDR1 LNHDA and CDR2 SQIVND (reference sequence). Between the trimmed V and J ends, which lost 5 bases and 5 bases, there was a span of 15 bases. The CDR3 region has the DNA TGTGCCAGTAGTCCCAGTCGAACAACAACCGGGGAGCTGTTTTTT. Protein product: CASSPSRTTTGELFF. The full variable domain, completed using reference TRBV19 and TRBJ2-2, is DGGITQSPKYLFRKEGQNVTLSCEQNLNHDAMYWYRQDPGQGLRLIYYSQIVNDFQKGDIAEGYSVSREKKESFPLTVTSAQKNPTAFYLCASSPSRTTTGELFFGEGSRLTVL.